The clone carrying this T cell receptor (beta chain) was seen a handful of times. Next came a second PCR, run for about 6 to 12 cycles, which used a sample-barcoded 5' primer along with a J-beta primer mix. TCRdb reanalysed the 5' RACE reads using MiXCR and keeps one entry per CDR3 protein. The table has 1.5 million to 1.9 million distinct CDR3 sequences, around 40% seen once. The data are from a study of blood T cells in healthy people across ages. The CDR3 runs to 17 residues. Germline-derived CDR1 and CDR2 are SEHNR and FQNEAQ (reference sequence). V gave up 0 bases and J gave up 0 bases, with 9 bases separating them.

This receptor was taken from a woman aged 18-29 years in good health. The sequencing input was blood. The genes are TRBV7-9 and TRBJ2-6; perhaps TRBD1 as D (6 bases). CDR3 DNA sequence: TGTGCCAGCAGCTTAGCACAGGGAGACTCTGGGGCCAACGTCCTGACTTTC. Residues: CASSLAQGDSGANVLTF.